The entry below gives a single T cell receptor beta chain sequence along with its context. V lost 6 bases, J lost 6 bases, and 22 bases lay in between. CDR3 size: 16 residues. CDR1 is ENHRY, CDR2 SYGVKD, per germline. This sample is drawn from a study of T cell changes during pregnancy in multiple sclerosis. Clones were read by immunoSEQ multiplex PCR, and TCRdb kept only the in-frame ones, dropping some. The data show 70,000 to 95,000 clones, around 93% seen once. The sequencing used peripheral blood, collected in the first trimester of pregnancy. This chain uses TRBV10-3 with TRBJ2-3; a weak D match, TRBD1 (6 bases). This clonotype was obtained from a female donor with multiple sclerosis, enrolled in a pregnancy study. The CDR3 sequence: CAIRVRGRTVSDTQYF. In DNA, the CDR3 is TGTGCCATCAGAGTCAGGGGCAGGACGGTTTCGGATACGCAGTATTTT.